Listed below are T cell receptor beta chains from one sample, sequenced in a study of prognosis after radiotherapy for stage I lung cancer. TCRdb reprocessed the multiplex PCR reads with MiXCR, giving one entry per CDR3 protein. The sample holds around 12,000 distinct CDR3 sequences, less than 65% seen once. The sample was PBMCs, taken before or after stereotactic body radiation therapy (not recorded which). The receptors were gathered from a donor aged 50 or older with non-small cell lung cancer. The CDR3 runs from the conserved cysteine through the conserved F or W. A D gene is named only where the DNA matches it firmly. Rows may omit the clone size; those that give it use once, few, many or a size class.

>TRBJ2-7|NA|TRBV19|16|TRBD1
TGTGCCAGTAGTCTTCCGGGAGACAGGGGGTTTGGCGAGCAGTACTTC
CASSLPGDRGFGEQYF
>TRBJ2-3|medium-sized|TRBV2|17|NA
TGTGCCAGCAGTGAATCGGGCGGGTCCTGGGGGACAGATACGCAGTATTTT
CASSESGGSWGTDTQYF
>TRBJ1-2|few|TRBV6-1|15|NA
TGTGCCAGCACCGAAATAGGGGGGGGGGTCTATGGCTACACCTTC
CASTEIGGGVYGYTF
>TRBJ1-6|medium-sized|TRBV19|13|NA
TGTGCCAGCCATCCCCAGCCTAATTCACCCCTCCACTTT
CASHPQPNSPLHF
>TRBJ1-5|NA|TRBV6-2/TRBV6-3|15|NA
TGTGCCAGCAGGCTACAGGGTGATCGCAATCAGCCCCAGCATTTT
CASRLQGDRNQPQHF
>TRBJ1-1|many|TRBV4-2|15|NA
TGTGCCAGCAGCCATGTCGGGACTTCGAACACTGAAGCTTTCTTT
CASSHVGTSNTEAFF
>TRBJ2-7|medium-sized|TRBV28|14|NA
TGTGCCAGCAGAATAAGACTTGCTTCCTACGAGCAGTACTTC
CASRIRLASYEQYF
>TRBJ2-1|medium-sized|TRBV19|15|TRBD1
TGTGCCAGTGAACGTAACAGGGGGTCCTACAATGAGCAGTTCTTC
CASERNRGSYNEQFF
>TRBJ2-3|medium-sized|TRBV6-1|17|NA
TGTGCCAGCAGCCATCGGTGGGGGAGAATGAGGTCAGATACGCAGTATTTT
CASSHRWGRMRSDTQYF
>TRBJ1-5|NA|TRBV28|12|NA
TGTGCCAGCAGACAAAGCAATCAGCCCCAGCATTTT
CASRQSNQPQHF
>TRBJ2-3|NA|TRBV12-3/TRBV12-4|15|TRBD2
TGTGCCAGCAGACTAATAGCGGGGGGCCCAAATACGCAGTATTTT
CASRLIAGGPNTQYF
>TRBJ2-7|NA|TRBV6-5|15|NA
TGTGCCAGCAGTTACTCACCTGCCAGATCCTACGAGCAGTACTTC
CASSYSPARSYEQYF
>TRBJ1-1|few|TRBV20-1|17|NA
TGCAGTGCTAGAAAGCCCAGGGGTGCAGGGAAGAATTCTGAAGCTTTCTTT
CSARKPRGAGKNSEAFF